Shown below are 6 T cell receptor beta chains from a single sample sequenced in a study of blood T cells in healthy people across ages. The authors ran a second PCR of 7 to 11 cycles using a sample-barcoded 5' primer and a J-beta primer mix. TCRdb itself ran the 5' RACE reads through MiXCR, one entry per CDR3 protein. This table holds 550,000 to 800,000 distinct CDR3 sequences, about 21% found once. The sample comprised blood. These receptors were collected from a man in his 70s in good health.

This clonotype was picked up a small number of times. The chain links TRBV6-5 to TRBJ2-1; D is ambiguous. This CDR3 has 12 residues. CDR1 MNHEY and CDR2 SVGAGI come from the germline V gene. Trimming removed 8 bases from V and 0 bases from J, with 5 bases in between. This CDR3 reads CASAASYNEQFF. CDR3 in DNA: TGTGCCAGCGCGGCCTCCTACAATGAGCAGTTCTTC.

The V and J genes are TRBV29-1 and TRBJ1-5; D remains unclear. V dropped 3 bases and J dropped 0 bases, with 12 bases sitting between them. The CDR3 has 15 amino acids. Germline loops: CDR1 SQVTM, CDR2 ANQGSEA. This CDR3 reads CSVEADGYSNQPQHF. CDR3 coding DNA: TGCAGCGTTGAGGCGGACGGATATAGCAATCAGCCCCAGCATTTT.

The table lists this clonotype with a count of one. The chain combines TRBV19 with TRBJ2-2, with D possibly TRBD1 on 6 matching bases. The CDR3 has 13 amino acids. With 11 bases removed from V and 2 bases from J, the gap between germline ends came to 12 bases. Per germline, CDR1 LNHDA and CDR2 SQIVND (reference sequence). The CDR3 region has the DNA TGTGCCTGCAGACAGGACAACACCGGGGAGCTGTTTTTT. Translated: CACRQDNTGELFF.

The gene calls are TRBV29-1 and TRBJ1-2, with a possible D match to TRBD1 (6 bases). Trimming cost V 7 bases and J 5 bases, with 14 bases left between them. Germline assignment: CDR1 SQVTM and CDR2 ANQGSEA. The CDR3 totals 12 residues. The CDR3: CSGLQGIYGYTF. The CDR3 bases are TGCAGCGGTCTACAGGGAATTTATGGCTACACCTTC.

The V gene is TRBV15, the J gene TRBJ2-3, with unresolved D. CDR3 length: 16 residues. The V gene lost 0 bases and the J gene lost 2 bases, with 12 bases spanning the gap. Germline V lookup: CDR1 LNHNV, CDR2 YYDKDF (reference sequence). For the CDR3, the DNA is TGTGCCACCAGCAGAGATCTCGGGCGGACCACAGATACGCAGTATTTT. This sequence encodes CATSRDLGRTTDTQYF. Drawing the rest from reference TRBV15 and TRBJ2-3, the complete variable domain is DAMVIQNPRYQVTQFGKPVTLSCSQTLNHNVMYWYQQKSSQAPKLLFHYYDKDFNNEADTPDNFQSRRPNTSFCFLDIRSPGLGDTAMYLCATSRDLGRTTDTQYFGPGTRLTVL.

The rearrangement links TRBV3-1 to TRBJ2-5, with TRBD2 matching 7 bases. Trimming took 1 base from V and 4 from J; bases not matched to a gene: 3. The germline CDR1 and CDR2 sequences are LGHDT and YNNKEL (reference sequence). There are 14 residues in the CDR3. CDR3 sequence: CASSQVGGSETQYF. CDR3 sequence (DNA): TGTGCCAGCAGCCAAGTCGGGGGGTCAGAGACCCAGTACTTC.